These T cell receptor beta chains were read from a single sample in a study of blood T cells in healthy people across ages. TCRdb analysed the 5' RACE reads with MiXCR anew, one entry per CDR3 protein. The sample records 450,000 to 600,000 distinct CDR3 sequences, over 25% being singletons. This sample also appeared in a second study, on T cells of mothers and their children.

The source material was blood. All receptors derive from a boy under 10 years old in good health. The CDR3 runs from the conserved cysteine through the conserved F or W. The D gene is left open where the match is weak. Expanded clones get a size class; other rows say once, few or many, or leave the size out.

TRBJ1-1	.	.	TRBV20-1	CSARFRTVQNTEAFF	TGCAGTGCCAGATTCAGGACAGTTCAGAACACTGAAGCTTTCTTT
TRBJ1-5	.	few	TRBV15	CATSRARGLGNQPQHF	TGTGCCACCAGCAGAGCCAGGGGCTTGGGCAATCAGCCCCAGCATTTT
TRBJ2-3	TRBD2	.	TRBV5-8	CASSATSGYTDTQYF	TGTGCCAGCAGCGCTACTAGCGGATACACAGATACGCAGTATTTT
TRBJ2-1	.	.	TRBV6-2/TRBV6-3	CASRGDGYNEQFF	TGTGCCAGCCGCGGGGACGGATACAATGAGCAGTTCTTC
TRBJ2-7	.	once	TRBV7-9	CASSSPLTMLDF	TGTGCCAGCAGCTCACCGTTGACAATGCTGGACTTC
TRBJ1-6	.	.	TRBV13	CASGADYNSPLHF	TGTGCCAGCGGGGCGGACTATAATTCACCCCTCCACTTT
TRBJ1-1	.	.	TRBV11-2	CASTRVSGTEAFF	TGTGCCAGCACCCGAGTATCGGGCACTGAAGCTTTCTTT
TRBJ2-5	.	few	TRBV20-1	CSAYDARAETQYF	TGCAGTGCTTATGACGCGAGGGCGGAGACCCAGTACTTC
TRBJ1-4	.	.	TRBV25-1	CASSELGTSEKLFF	TGTGCCAGCAGTGAATTAGGGACATCAGAAAAACTGTTTTTT
TRBJ1-2	.	.	TRBV4-2	CASSHPTGYSGYTF	TGTGCCAGCAGCCATCCTACAGGGTACAGTGGCTACACCTTC
TRBJ2-5	.	.	TRBV3-1	CASSQVGSETQYF	TGTGCCAGCAGCCAAGTGGGTAGCGAGACCCAGTACTTC